This T cell receptor beta chain appears in the sequencing data of a study of CD8+ T cells in alopecia areata. There are 11 residues in the CDR3. The germline V and J ends were trimmed by 5 bases and 3 bases, with 8 bases remaining between them. Germline V lookup: CDR1 SQVTM, CDR2 ANQGSEA. Extraction of RNA preceded its reverse transcription into cDNA, which served as the sequencing template. Profiling relied on immunoSEQ multiplex PCR, and the TCRdb table lists in-frame clones only, not all of them. The sample gives under 250,000 clones, roughly 56% of which show up once; 1.6% is in the top ten. This clone was found once. Documented treatment: oral pan-JAK inhibitor, 5-10 mg twice daily.

The source of this sequence is a human donor with alopecia areata. The chain recombines TRBV29-1 with TRBJ2-7; unclear D gene. The sample consisted of CD4+ T cells sorted from blood, taken at week 4, from a patient treated with tofacitinib. The DNA for the CDR3 is TGCAGCGTTTCCCTAAGCTACGAGCAGTACTTC. Translation gives CSVSLSYEQYF.